A single sample is the source of the 25 T cell receptor beta chains below, sequenced in a study of blood T cell repertoires in COVID-19 (dated by TCRdb to about 2020). The library relied on the immunoSEQ multiplex PCR assay. The table comes from immuneACCESS by way of TCRdb, which keeps in-frame sequences with V and J called. Part of the clones is missing from these tables; in studies checked, under half for an unresolved V gene and the rest for unknown reasons. Recorded for this sample are over 70,000 clones; about 91% of them occurred a single time. The ten largest clones capture 5.5% to 7.5% of the sample. The sequenced sample consisted of peripheral blood. The receptors come from a woman of 80 years or more with acute or convalescent COVID-19.

This chain uses TRBV27 with TRBJ2-7; weak D call: TRBD2 (5 bases). V lost 5 bases, J lost 3 bases, and 11 bases lay in between. CDR1 and CDR2 (germline): MNHEY, SMNVEV (reference sequence). The CDR3 covers 13 residues. CDR3 DNA: TGTGCCAGCAGTCTTCGTGAGGGCTACGAGCAGTACTTC. Translation gives CASSLREGYEQYF.

This clone was observed a few times. J is TRBJ2-7 and V is TRBV30; D is unclear. V was shortened by 2 bases and J by 3 bases, with 5 bases between the two germline ends. This CDR3 is built from 11 residues. Germline V gives CDR1 GTSNPN, CDR2 SVGIG (reference sequence). The CDR3 DNA reads TGTGCCTGGAGTAGGAGCTACGAGCAGTACTTC. Protein: CAWSRSYEQYF.

The count of this clone is one. The chain is built from TRBV7-9 and TRBJ1-3; 7 nucleotides agree with TRBD1. The J segment lost 0 bases and the V segment lost 5 bases, leaving 7 bases of the junction unmatched. Germline V gene lookup returns CDR1 SEHNR and CDR2 FQNEAQ (reference sequence). The CDR3 runs to 16 residues. In DNA form, the CDR3 reads TGTGCCAGCAGCGCCCAGGGACAGAGCTCTGGAAACACCATATATTTT. Translated, it gives CASSAQGQSSGNTIYF.

The V call is TRBV13, the J call TRBJ2-7; a weak D match, TRBD2 (6 bases). In germline, CDR1 is PRHDT, CDR2 FYEKMQ (reference sequence). CDR3 size: 13 residues. Trimming left V 2 bases short and J 2 bases short, with 7 bases between. The DNA for the CDR3 is TGTGCCAGCAGCTTACGGGGGACCTACGAGCAGTACTTC. Its protein is CASSLRGTYEQYF.

The chain's CDR3 is CASSLSSGSYEQYF. DNA for the CDR3: TGTGCCAGCAGCTTATCTAGCGGGAGTTACGAGCAGTACTTC. The J gene is TRBJ2-7, the V gene TRBV11-2, with 10 positions matching TRBD2. Trimming cost V 2 bases and J 4 bases; bases outside gene matches: 2. Germline V gives CDR1 SGHAT, CDR2 FQNNGV. The CDR3 is 14 amino acids.

This chain joins TRBV7-6 and TRBJ2-7, with 9 bases lining up with TRBD1. Germline V gene data show CDR1 as SGHVS and CDR2 as FNYEAQ. The trim removed 1 base at V and 10 bases at J, leaving 5 bases unmatched. The CDR3 covers 13 residues. In DNA, the CDR3 is TGTGCCAGCAGCTTAGAGGGGGACAGGGCTCAGTACTTC. Protein: CASSLEGDRAQYF.

The rearrangement joins TRBV6-1 to TRBJ2-3, with D possibly being TRBD2 (5 bases). Germline CDR1 and CDR2: MNHNS and SASEGT. Trimming removed 2 bases at V and 0 bases at J, with 9 bases between. The CDR3 runs to 15 residues. The CDR3 DNA sequence: TGTGCCAGCAGTGAAACTAGGGTTAGCACAGATACGCAGTATTTT. This translates into CASSETRVSTDTQYF.

This clone was counted only a few times. The chain employs TRBV4-3 and TRBJ2-1, with D hard to call. Germline CDR1 LGHNA, CDR2 YSLEER. Between the trimmed V and J ends, which lost 1 base and 0 bases, there was a span of 7 bases. The length of the CDR3 is 15 residues. CDR3 amino acids: CASSQAASSYNEQFF. CDR3 in DNA: TGCGCCAGCAGCCAAGCGGCTAGCTCCTACAATGAGCAGTTCTTC.

CDR3 sequence (DNA): TGTGCCAGCAGCCAAGCAGGGTATGGCTACACCTTC. Its translation is CASSQAGYGYTF. The rearrangement joins TRBV4-2 to TRBJ1-2; TRBD1 might be the D (5 bases). V gave up 1 base and J gave up 5 bases, with 5 bases separating them. Germline-derived CDR1 and CDR2 are LGHNA and YNFKEQ. There are 12 residues in the CDR3.

The chain recombines TRBV10-1 with TRBJ2-3, with 10 positions matching TRBD2. The J segment lost 8 bases and the V segment lost 0 bases, leaving 8 bases of the junction unmatched. The CDR3 runs 16 residues. Germline V CDR1 and CDR2: WNHNN, SYGVQD (reference sequence). The CDR3 reads CASSESGAGGKVTQYF. The CDR3 nucleotides read TGCGCCAGCAGTGAGTCGGGAGCGGGAGGGAAGGTTACGCAGTATTTT.

The V call is TRBV9, the J call TRBJ1-6; 8 positions agree with TRBD1. Losses at the gene ends were 2 bases for V and 9 bases for J; bases not matched to a gene: 7. The germline CDR1 and CDR2 sequences are SGDLS and YYNGEE. This CDR3 has 15 residues. CDR3 DNA sequence: TGTGCCAGCAGCGTGACAGGGGAGGCGGGTTCACCCCTCCACTTT. It is translated as CASSVTGEAGSPLHF.

The rearrangement links TRBV6-2 or TRBV6-3 to TRBJ1-1; D gene ambiguous. Between the trimmed V and J ends, which lost 2 bases and 5 bases, there was a span of 12 bases. CDR3 length: 14 residues. Germline CDR1 reads MNHEY; CDR2 reads SVGEGT. The CDR3 sequence: CASSYERMVTEAFF. CDR3 nucleotide sequence: TGTGCCAGCAGTTACGAGAGGATGGTGACTGAAGCTTTCTTT.

J is TRBJ1-5 and V is TRBV5-1; D unresolved. V was clipped by 0 bases and J by 7 bases, with 14 bases between them. Germline CDR1 and CDR2: SGHRS and YFSETQ. The CDR3 covers 15 residues. CDR3 coding DNA: TGCGCCAGCAGCTTGGTCCCCGGAGTCTACCAGCCCCAGCATTTT. Its protein product is CASSLVPGVYQPQHF.

This clone was counted a single time. This chain uses TRBV2 with TRBJ1-1; the match to TRBD1 covers 9 bases. Unmatched junction bases numbered 6, after V lost 7 bases and J lost 3 bases. CDR3 length equals 14 residues. CDR1 and CDR2 (germline): SNHLY, FYNNEI. CDR3 sequence: CASNIRQGDTEAFF. CDR3 in DNA: TGTGCCAGCAACATACGACAGGGGGACACTGAAGCTTTCTTT.

The V gene is TRBV27, the J gene TRBJ1-2; 8 positions match TRBD1. CDR1 and CDR2 (germline): MNHEY, SMNVEV (reference sequence). Trimming cost V 5 bases and J 4 bases; bases outside gene matches: 15. This CDR3 has 17 residues. As DNA, the CDR3 is TGTGCCAGCAGTGCAAACCACGGGGCAGGGGGCTTCTATGGCTACACCTTC. Amino acids: CASSANHGAGGFYGYTF.

This clone has just one count. The rearrangement joins TRBV7-3 to TRBJ2-1; maybe TRBD2 (5 bases). Trimming pared 1 base from V and 0 bases from J, leaving 19 bases between. The CDR3 extends over 19 amino acids. Per the germline V gene, CDR1 is SGHTA and CDR2 is FQGTGA. CDR3: CASSLMPSGAWSSYNEQFF. The CDR3, as DNA: TGTGCCAGCAGCTTAATGCCCAGCGGTGCTTGGAGCTCCTACAATGAGCAGTTCTTC.

The chain combines TRBV9 with TRBJ2-1; no definite D call. Germline CDR1 and CDR2: SGDLS and YYNGEE. The length of the CDR3 is 12 residues. The V gene lost 0 bases and the J gene lost 8 bases, with 6 bases spanning the gap. The chain's CDR3 is CASSVASHEQFF. The CDR3 coding sequence is TGTGCCAGCAGCGTAGCTTCTCATGAGCAGTTCTTC.

The chain has TRBV2 and TRBJ2-5; the match to TRBD1 covers 9 bases. The germline gives CDR1 SNHLY, CDR2 FYNNEI. J was trimmed by 5 bases and V by 6 bases; bases with no gene match: 10. This CDR3 is built from 15 residues. The CDR3 nucleotides read TGTGCCAGCAGGCCTGGGACAGGGAGGGTCGAGACCCAGTACTTC. This translates into CASRPGTGRVETQYF.

The V and J genes are TRBV5-6 and TRBJ1-1; 8 positions agree with TRBD1. The CDR3 is made up of 13 amino acids. Germline loops: CDR1 SGHDT, CDR2 YYEEEE. V shed 4 bases, J shed 6 bases, and the junction held 5 bases outside the gene matches. DNA of the CDR3: TGTGCCAGCAGCCCGGACAGGGACCCTGAAGCTTTCTTT. It translates to CASSPDRDPEAFF. The full variable domain, in which reference TRBV5-6 and TRBJ1-1 provide the parts outside the CDR3, is DAGVTQSPTHLIKTRGQQVTLRCSPKSGHDTVSWYQQALGQGPQFIFQYYEEEERQRGNFPDRFSGHQFPNYSSELNVNALLLGDSALYLCASSPDRDPEAFFGQGTRLTVV.

The V gene is TRBV30, the J gene TRBJ1-1; 7 nucleotides line up with TRBD1. V trimming: 8 bases; J trimming: 4 bases; junction bases outside the gene matches: 4. The CDR3 extends over 11 amino acids. Germline CDR1 and CDR2: GTSNPN and SVGIG (reference sequence). CDR3 protein: CASSGGTEAFF. The DNA for the CDR3 is TGTGCCAGTTCAGGGGGCACTGAAGCTTTCTTT.

V is TRBV30 and J is TRBJ2-7, with D maybe TRBD1 (6 bases). In germline, CDR1 is GTSNPN, CDR2 SVGIG (reference sequence). The V and J ends lost 5 bases and 0 bases respectively, with 11 bases between them. CDR3 length: 13 amino acids. CDR3 region: CAWAGQHSYEQYF. The CDR3 nucleotides are TGTGCCTGGGCCGGACAGCACTCCTACGAGCAGTACTTC.

V and J are TRBV13 and TRBJ2-2; 12 bases match TRBD2. In germline, CDR1 is PRHDT, CDR2 FYEKMQ (reference sequence). Trimming removed 5 bases from V and 2 bases from J; junction bases left unmatched: 3. The CDR3 is made up of 16 amino acids. CDR3 protein: CASSRLAGENTGELFF. CDR3 nucleotides: TGTGCCAGCAGCCGACTAGCGGGAGAAAACACCGGGGAGCTGTTTTTT.

This clone was seen only once. The chain is built from TRBV4-2 and TRBJ2-3, with 10 bases matching TRBD2. There are 15 residues in the CDR3. CDR1 and CDR2 (germline): LGHNA, YNFKEQ. V was clipped by 5 bases and J by 2 bases; unmatched bases: 4. The CDR3 protein is CASSTSGAYTDTQYF. The CDR3 DNA reads as TGTGCCAGCAGCACTAGCGGGGCGTACACAGATACGCAGTATTTT.

The rearrangement uses TRBV2 and TRBJ1-3; the D gene is possibly TRBD1 (5 bases). From germline, CDR1 is SNHLY and CDR2 FYNNEI. The CDR3 extends over 13 amino acids. Deletions cut 6 bases from V and 4 bases from J, with 10 bases between. The CDR3: CASRSGAGNTIYF. Written as DNA, the CDR3 is TGTGCCAGCAGATCTGGGGCAGGAAACACCATATATTTT.

This clone was seen just once. The chain carries TRBV30 and TRBJ1-5; 11 bases match TRBD1. Germline assignment: CDR1 GTSNPN and CDR2 SVGIG (reference sequence). CDR3 length: 19 residues. Unmatched junction bases numbered 15, after V lost 3 bases and J lost 2 bases. The CDR3, as DNA: TGTGCCTGGAGCCGGGGGGGGACAGGGGGAGTGTTTGGCAATCAGCCCCAGCATTTT. Protein: CAWSRGGTGGVFGNQPQHF.